The next 25 T cell receptor beta chains were all read from a single sample in a study of T cells in Graves' hyperthyroidism and ophthalmopathy (dated by TCRdb to the late 2010s). The method behind the library was multiplex PCR. Sequenced on an Illumina HiSeq 2000. The TCR beta CDR3 regions were amplified from RNA transcripts. The first round of RT-PCR for the TCR CDR3 was performed with the HTBI primer set and the Qiagen OneStep RT-PCR kit. In-frame beta chains were kept once TCRdb had trimmed the public reads at Q25 with fastp and called clones with MiXCR. CDR3 protein duplicates are merged, each entry listing the most common genes and DNA. Within this sample are about 560,000 distinct CDR3 sequences, with around 14% of them counted one time only. About 7% of the sample is taken by the ten largest. The sample taken for sequencing was blood. The receptors were sampled from a young woman with Graves' hyperthyroidism.

This clonotype was seen repeatedly, ten times or more. V usage is TRBV6-6 and J usage is TRBJ1-1, with TRBD1 identical over 7 bases. V dropped 2 bases and J dropped 0; count of bases not matched to a gene: 3. The germline gives CDR1 MNHNY, CDR2 SVGAGI (reference sequence). This CDR3 region has 15 residues. The CDR3 protein is CASSYATGMNTEAFF. DNA for the CDR3: TGTGCCAGCAGTTACGCGACAGGGATGAACACTGAAGCTTTCTTT.

This clonotype was seen a few times. The chain couples TRBV15 to TRBJ2-6; D is undetermined. This CDR3 comprises 14 residues. Trimming took off 0 bases at V and 2 bases at J, with 2 bases between the two ends. Germline CDR1 and CDR2: LNHNV and YYDKDF (reference sequence). The CDR3 region is CATSRDPGANVLTF. The DNA of the CDR3 is TGTGCCACCAGCAGAGATCCTGGGGCCAACGTCCTGACTTTC.

This clonotype occurred a few times. The V and J genes are TRBV19 and TRBJ1-2; 8 bases fit TRBD1. The CDR3 runs 15 residues. The ends lost 5 bases at V and 5 bases at J; junction bases unmatched: 10. CDR1 is LNHDA, CDR2 SQIVND, per germline (reference sequence). The CDR3 DNA reads TGTGCCAGTAGTCAACCCCTCGACAGGGGATATGGCTACACCTTC. Amino acids: CASSQPLDRGYGYTF.

The chain recombines TRBV29-1 with TRBJ1-2, with D possibly matching TRBD1 (6 bases). The V and J ends lost 4 bases and 11 bases respectively, with 20 bases between them. This CDR3 has 13 residues. From germline, CDR1 is SQVTM and CDR2 ANQGSEA. The CDR3 region has the DNA TGCAGCGTTGTAGGTCAGGGGACCCAGGGTTACACCTTC. It is translated as CSVVGQGTQGYTF.

This chain links TRBV4-2 with TRBJ2-3; 9 positions match TRBD2. V lost 1 base, J lost 6 bases, and 8 bases stayed unmatched. The CDR3 loop spans 16 amino acids. Germline loops: CDR1 LGHNA, CDR2 YNFKEQ. For the CDR3, the DNA is TGTGCCAGCAGCCAAGCCGCTAGCGGGAAGGTGGATACGCAGTATTTT. Protein product: CASSQAASGKVDTQYF.

This clonotype was counted between two and nine times. The rearrangement uses TRBV5-1 and TRBJ2-7; D tentatively fits TRBD1 or TRBD2 (5 bases each). V lost 0 bases and J lost 2, with 15 bases in between. The V gene's germline CDR1 is SGHRS and CDR2 YFSETQ. This CDR3 is built from 16 residues. The CDR3 nucleotides read TGCGCCAGCAGCTTGGCCGGGGCTCCAATGGCCTACGAGCAGTACTTC. Translated: CASSLAGAPMAYEQYF. Looking up the rest from reference TRBV5-1 and TRBJ2-7 gives the full variable domain: KAGVTQTPRYLIKTRGQQVTLSCSPISGHRSVSWYQQTPGQGLQFLFEYFSETQRNKGNFPGRFSGRQFSNSRSEMNVSTLELGDSALYLCASSLAGAPMAYEQYFGPGTRLTVT.

This clonotype showed up many times. The J gene is TRBJ2-7, the V gene TRBV6-5; a weak D match, TRBD2 (5 bases). The germline V gene encodes CDR1 MNHEY and CDR2 SVGAGI. The V gene lost 0 bases and the J gene lost 3 bases, with 12 bases spanning the gap. This CDR3 comprises 15 residues. CDR3 sequence (DNA): TGTGCCAGCAGTTACTCCCCTCACGCGGGCTACGAGCAGTACTTC. Its protein product is CASSYSPHAGYEQYF.

V is TRBV19 and J is TRBJ1-1; no firm D call. This CDR3 is built from 15 residues. The germline CDR1 and CDR2 sequences are LNHDA and SQIVND (reference sequence). V was clipped by 6 bases and J by 3 bases, with 17 bases between them. CDR3 DNA: TGTGCCAGTAGCGAGTCGGGCGGGTTGTACACTGAAGCTTTCTTT. It specifies CASSESGGLYTEAFF.

This clonotype was counted a few times. This chain joins TRBV7-2 and TRBJ1-6; 10 nucleotides agree with TRBD1. CDR3 length: 16 residues. Germline V gene sequence: CDR1 SGHTA, CDR2 FQGNSA. Losses at the gene ends were 4 bases for V and 7 bases for J; bases not matched to a gene: 7. The CDR3 coding sequence is TGTGCCAGCAGCTCGCGGACAGGGGGTGCAAATTCACCCCTCCACTTT. Amino acids: CASSSRTGGANSPLHF.

The chain links TRBV28 to TRBJ1-2, with TRBD1 as a possible D gene (5 bases). Germline V CDR1 and CDR2: MDHEN, SYDVKM. CDR3 length: 14 residues. V lost 6 bases to trimming and J lost 4 bases, with 15 bases between them. The CDR3 bases are TGTGCCAGCAGGGTCGGGGGGTCGGTCTATGGCTACACCTTC. Encoded protein: CASRVGGSVYGYTF.

This chain links TRBV6-2 or TRBV6-3 with TRBJ2-1; TRBD1 matches 9 bases. Germline loops: CDR1 MNHEY, CDR2 SVGEGT. V lost 4 bases and J lost 9; bases outside the gene matches: 19. The CDR3 has 18 residues. The CDR3 nucleotides read TGTGCCAGCAGTTCTCGTTCGACAGGGGGAGCGGGAAGGGTTGAGCAGTTCTTC. Translated, it gives CASSSRSTGGAGRVEQFF.

This clonotype occurred many times. V and J are TRBV11-2 and TRBJ2-7; perhaps D is TRBD1 or TRBD2 (5 bases each). Germline V gene data show CDR1 as SGHAT and CDR2 as FQNNGV. The V end was cut by 5 bases, the J end by 6 bases, with 20 bases between. CDR3 length equals 15 residues. Here the CDR3 reads CASSLPSLGGGEQYF. In DNA, the CDR3 is TGTGCCAGCAGCCTACCATCACTGGGTGGGGGCGAGCAGTACTTC.

This clonotype was detected ten times or more. V is TRBV12-3 or TRBV12-4 and J is TRBJ1-2; the D is unclear. The ends were cut back, 5 bases at V and 3 bases at J, with 7 bases in the middle. CDR3 length equals 12 residues. DNA of the CDR3: TGTGCCAGCAGTCAGTATGACTATGGCTACACCTTC. It yields the protein CASSQYDYGYTF.

In its sample, this clonotype was seen many times. The rearrangement links TRBV6-1 to TRBJ2-1; D gene unclear. V was trimmed by 6 bases and J by 1 base, leaving 7 bases between them. The germline V gene encodes CDR1 MNHNS and CDR2 SASEGT. This CDR3 is built from 13 residues. This CDR3 is CASRSQSYNEQFF. The CDR3 DNA follows: TGTGCCAGCAGATCCCAGTCCTACAATGAGCAGTTCTTC.

V gene TRBV14 combines with J gene TRBJ1-2, with 9 bases matching TRBD1. The V segment lost 5 bases and the J segment 4 bases; nucleotides outside the gene matches: 8. The germline V gene has CDR1 SGHDN and CDR2 FVKESK. The CDR3 totals 15 residues. DNA for the CDR3: TGTGCCAGCAGCTACTCGGACAGGGGACTCTATGGCTACACCTTC. It codes for CASSYSDRGLYGYTF. Full variable domain (outside the CDR3, taken from reference TRBV14 and TRBJ1-2): EAGVTQFPSHSVIEKGQTVTLRCDPISGHDNLYWYRRVMGKEIKFLLHFVKESKQDESGMPNNRFLAERTGGTYSTLKVQPAELEDSGVYFCASSYSDRGLYGYTFGSGTRLTVV.

V and J are TRBV20-1 and TRBJ2-7; D might be TRBD1 or TRBD2, each matching 5 bases. Trimming pared 2 bases from V and 0 bases from J, leaving 26 bases between. Germline CDR1 and CDR2: DFQATT and SNEGSKA (reference sequence). CDR3 length equals 19 residues. Here the CDR3 DNA reads TGCAGTGCTAGATATATACAGGCGGCCCTCCGGAGGAGCTCCTACGAGCAGTACTTC. It yields the protein CSARYIQAALRRSSYEQYF.

There are many counts of this clonotype. The chain carries TRBV27 and TRBJ1-1; 10 bases are a match to TRBD1. The CDR3 sequence is 17 residues long. Germline loops: CDR1 MNHEY, CDR2 SMNVEV (reference sequence). With 5 bases clipped from V and 4 bases from J, the junction kept 13 bases outside the gene matches. The CDR3 DNA reads as TGTGCCAGCAGTCCAATGACAGGGGGCAACATGTTCACTGAAGCTTTCTTT. This codes for CASSPMTGGNMFTEAFF.

To note about this clonotype: This could be a read error, since a much larger clone is one nucleotide away. The V gene is TRBV28, the J gene TRBJ1-5; 9 nucleotides agree with TRBD1. Germline V gives CDR1 MDHEN, CDR2 SYDVKM. Trimming removed 3 bases from V and 6 bases from J; junction bases left unmatched: 3. The length of the CDR3 is 14 residues. CDR3 coding DNA: TGTGCCAGCAGTTTTGGGACAGGGAGTCAGCCCCAGCATTTT. Protein product: CASSFGTGSQPQHF.

The chain has TRBV7-2 and TRBJ2-5; a possible D gene is TRBD2 (7 bases). CDR3 size: 17 residues. CDR1 is SGHTA and CDR2 is FQGNSA in the germline V gene. V was clipped by 2 bases and J by 4 bases, with 20 bases between them. The CDR3 reads CASSLSVGGGWGETQYF. DNA of the CDR3: TGTGCCAGCAGCTTATCCGTTGGCGGGGGCTGGGGAGAGACCCAGTACTTC.

Many counts were recorded for this clonotype. The J gene is TRBJ1-5, the V gene TRBV30, with TRBD1 matching 9 bases. CDR3 length: 14 residues. V gave up 1 base and J gave up 4 bases; unmatched junction bases: 2. Germline CDR1 and CDR2: GTSNPN and SVGIG (reference sequence). This CDR3 reads CAWSAGQGNQPQHF. The CDR3 nucleotides read TGTGCCTGGAGTGCAGGACAGGGGAATCAGCCCCAGCATTTT.

This clonotype was picked up a small number of times. This sequence joins TRBV20-1 and TRBJ2-7; the D gene is possibly TRBD2 (7 bases). The V and J ends lost 1 base and 1 base respectively, with 17 bases between them. This CDR3 has 16 residues. CDR1 and CDR2 from the germline V gene are DFQATT and SNEGSKA (reference sequence). The CDR3 sequence: CSARVPRGLKSYEQYF. CDR3 coding DNA: TGCAGTGCTAGAGTACCCAGGGGACTAAAATCCTACGAGCAGTACTTC.

The gene calls are TRBV6-1 and TRBJ2-7, with D possibly being TRBD1 or TRBD2 (5 bases each). The V gene lost 3 bases and the J gene lost 2 bases, with 20 bases spanning the gap. The germline V gene encodes CDR1 MNHNS and CDR2 SASEGT. The CDR3 runs 17 residues. The CDR3 sequence: CASSDLARVGLAYEQYF. As DNA, the CDR3 is TGTGCCAGCAGTGATTTGGCGCGGGTGGGGCTGGCCTACGAGCAGTACTTC.

The chain joins TRBV12-3 or TRBV12-4 to TRBJ2-7; D is unresolved. Trimming took 2 bases from V and 5 from J, leaving 13 bases between them. The CDR3 sequence is 14 residues long. The CDR3 loop reads CASSLNGLNDEQYF. CDR3 coding DNA: TGTGCCAGCAGTTTAAACGGCCTTAACGACGAGCAGTACTTC.

This clonotype was seen many times. The chain couples TRBV27 to TRBJ2-1; no firm D call. V was clipped by 4 bases and J by 14 bases, with 12 bases between them. The length of the CDR3 is 11 residues. In germline, CDR1 is MNHEY, CDR2 SMNVEV (reference sequence). This CDR3 is CASSSDGLKFF. DNA of the CDR3: TGTGCCAGCAGTTCGGACGGTTTGAAGTTCTTC.

This chain links TRBV7-9 with TRBJ2-1, with 7 bases lining up with TRBD2. The CDR3 sequence is 12 residues long. Germline CDR1 reads SEHNR; CDR2 reads FQNEAQ (reference sequence). The V gene end was trimmed by 11 bases and the J gene end by 2 bases; junction bases not matched to a gene: 3. The CDR3 protein is CAAAGAYNEQFF. The CDR3 nucleotides are TGTGCCGCGGCGGGGGCCTACAATGAGCAGTTCTTC.